This is a list of T cell receptor beta chains from one sample in a study of cytomegalovirus exposure and HLA in healthy donors. The assay was immunoSEQ multiplex PCR, and TCRdb's table has in-frame clones only and misses some. The data contain some 100,000 clones, roughly 79% of them singletons. Sequencing used PBMCs. These receptors were collected from a man in his forties in good health and CMV-seronegative. CDR3s include the opening cysteine and the closing phenylalanine or tryptophan. The D gene is left open where the match is weak. Clone sizes are given selectively: once, few, many, or a class where the clone is expanded.

v_call	d_call	clone_size	j_call	cdr3_nt	cdr3_aa
TRBV7-2	-	-	TRBJ2-5	TGTGCCAGCAGGACAACATTGGAGACCCAGTACTTC	CASRTTLETQYF
TRBV2	-	-	TRBJ1-2	TGTGCCAGCAGTGAAGCGCGGGTAAGCGGCTATGGCTACACCTTC	CASSEARVSGYGYTF
TRBV6-5	-	-	TRBJ1-3	TGTGCCAGCAGTTACTCGACTTACCCCTCTGGAAACACCATATATTTT	CASSYSTYPSGNTIYF
TRBV7-7	TRBD2	few	TRBJ2-3	TGTGCCAGCAGCTTAGGACTAGCGGGGGGAGATACGCAGTATTTT	CASSLGLAGGDTQYF
TRBV10-3	-	-	TRBJ2-3	TGTGCCATCAGAGGAGGGGCCCCCAGCACAGATACGCAGTATTTT	CAIRGGAPSTDTQYF
TRBV5-6	-	-	TRBJ2-3	TGTGCCAGCAGCTCGTCGGATACGCAGTATTTT	CASSSSDTQYF
TRBV27	-	-	TRBJ1-5	TGTGCCAGCAGTTTGGGGGGGAGTCAGCCCCAGCATTTT	CASSLGGSQPQHF
TRBV30	TRBD1	-	TRBJ1-3	TGTGCCTGGAGTAAGGGGACAGGGACCGGAAACACCATATATTTT	CAWSKGTGTGNTIYF
TRBV7-6	-	-	TRBJ2-3	TGTGCCAGCAGCTTAGGGCAGTCCACAGATACGCAGTATTTT	CASSLGQSTDTQYF
TRBV7-9	-	-	TRBJ2-7	TGTGCCAGCAGCACAGCGGAGACCTACGAGCAGTACTTC	CASSTAETYEQYF
TRBV19	-	-	TRBJ2-2	TGTGCCAGTAGTATTAAAGCCGGTCTAGCGACCGGGGAGCTGTTTTTT	CASSIKAGLATGELFF
TRBV5-1	-	once	TRBJ1-6	TGCGCCAGCAGCCCTATCCCGGGTTGGGATTCACCCCTCCACTTT	CASSPIPGWDSPLHF
TRBV4-2	TRBD1	-	TRBJ1-2	TGTGCCAGCAGCCCGGACAGGGCCAACTATGGCTACACCTTC	CASSPDRANYGYTF
TRBV27	TRBD1	-	TRBJ2-1	TGTGCCAGCAGTCTAGGACAGGGGGTAGCTGAGCAGTTCTTC	CASSLGQGVAEQFF
TRBV29-1	TRBD1	few	TRBJ2-5	TGCAGCGCGCATAAGGACAGGGGAGAGACCCAGTACTTC	CSAHKDRGETQYF
TRBV28	TRBD2	-	TRBJ2-3	TGTGCCAGCAGTTTCCGTCAGGGCAGGAGGGGACTAGCAAGCACAGATACGCAGTATTTT	CASSFRQGRRGLASTDTQYF
TRBV19	-	few	TRBJ2-1	TGTGCCAGTAGGGGAGCCAGCTCCTACAATGAGCAGTTCTTC	CASRGASSYNEQFF
TRBV6-5	-	-	TRBJ2-3	TGTGCCAGCAGCCTCGGGACAAGCCGCACAGATACGCAGTATTTT	CASSLGTSRTDTQYF
TRBV10-2	TRBD2	-	TRBJ2-2	TGCGCCAGCAGTCCTCATAGCGGGGTGAACACCGGGGAGCTGTTTTTT	CASSPHSGVNTGELFF
TRBV16	TRBD2	-	TRBJ2-3	TGTGCCAGCAGCCAATTTCTAGCGGGGACGAGCACAGATACGCAGTATTTT	CASSQFLAGTSTDTQYF
TRBV7-8	-	-	TRBJ1-1	TGTGCCAGCAGCCACCGGTCGTTGAACACTGAAGCTTTCTTT	CASSHRSLNTEAFF
TRBV5-4	TRBD2	-	TRBJ2-3	TGTGCCAGCAGCTTACTAGCGGGGGGGAGCACAGATACGCAGTATTTT	CASSLLAGGSTDTQYF
TRBV18	TRBD1	-	TRBJ1-5	TGTGCCAGCTCAAAAGGACTACCGGGACAGGGGTTGCAGTCCCAGCATTTT	CASSKGLPGQGLQSQHF
TRBV5-4	-	-	TRBJ2-5	TGTGCCAGCAGCTCCGTCAGGGGAGAGACCCAGTACTTC	CASSSVRGETQYF
TRBV5-1	TRBD2	-	TRBJ2-1	TGCGCCAGCACTTTCGCCGGGACTAGATCTTACAATGAGCAGTTCTTC	CASTFAGTRSYNEQFF
TRBV30	TRBD2	-	TRBJ2-4	TGTGCCTGGCTAGCGGGGAAAAACATTCAGTACTTC	CAWLAGKNIQYF
TRBV23-1	-	-	TRBJ1-4	TGCGCCAGCAGTCAGCAATCTTTGGCAGGTGAAAAACTGTTTTTT	CASSQQSLAGEKLFF
TRBV18	-	-	TRBJ2-7	TGTGCCAGCTCACCACGCAGGGTGGAATCCTACGAGCAGTACTTC	CASSPRRVESYEQYF
TRBV4-1	-	-	TRBJ1-4	TGCGCCAGCAGTACAGGGCAGGCTGGGTCTAATGAAAAACTGTTTTTT	CASSTGQAGSNEKLFF
TRBV7-9	TRBD1	-	TRBJ1-1	TGTGCCAGCAGCCTCCCACCAGGCTCCGGGACAGGGAACACTGAAGCTTTCTTT	CASSLPPGSGTGNTEAFF
TRBV29-1	TRBD1	-	TRBJ2-5	TGCAGCGTCTCGAGAGAGGGGGCGTTGGAGACCCAGTACTTC	CSVSREGALETQYF
TRBV6-1	TRBD1	-	TRBJ1-6	TGTGCCAGCAGTGGACAGACAGGGCCCAATTCACCCCTCCACTTT	CASSGQTGPNSPLHF
TRBV7-3	-	-	TRBJ1-2	TGTGCCAGCAGCTTAAACCCCGCCGACCCAGGCCCGGGCTACACCTTC	CASSLNPADPGPGYTF
TRBV4-3	TRBD1	-	TRBJ1-2	TGCGCCAGCAGCCAAGATAGAGGGGGCGGTAAGGTAGGCTACACCTTC	CASSQDRGGGKVGYTF
TRBV10-3	TRBD2	once	TRBJ2-5	TGTGCCATCAGTGATAGCGGGGGGGTTCAGACCCAGTACTTC	CAISDSGGVQTQYF
TRBV19	TRBD1	once	TRBJ1-2	TGTGCCAGTAATGACCGAGGGACAGGGGTATCTCCCATCTATGGCTACACCTTC	CASNDRGTGVSPIYGYTF
TRBV28	TRBD1	few	TRBJ2-2	TGTGCCAGCAGCACACAGGGGTCCGGGACCGGGGAGCTGTTTTTT	CASSTQGSGTGELFF
TRBV4-1	-	-	TRBJ1-2	TGCGCCAGCAGCCAAGATCGCCCAGTGGGGGGCTATGGCTACACCTTC	CASSQDRPVGGYGYTF
TRBV19	TRBD1	-	TRBJ1-1	TGTGCCAGTAGTATATCTTTAGGGGGCGCGTCGGACACTGAAGCTTTCTTT	CASSISLGGASDTEAFF
TRBV4-3	TRBD1	once	TRBJ1-2	TGCGCCAGCAGCAGGGACGACAGGGCGCATCATGGCTACACCTTC	CASSRDDRAHHGYTF
TRBV5-1	-	-	TRBJ2-4	TGCGCCAGCAGCTTGGGGTGGTATCGGGAAGCCAAAAACATTCAGTACTTC	CASSLGWYREAKNIQYF
TRBV30	TRBD1	-	TRBJ1-5	TGTGCCTGGGTACAACAGGGGGGGGATCAGCCCCAGCATTTT	CAWVQQGGDQPQHF
TRBV28	TRBD1	-	TRBJ1-1	TGTGCCAGCAGGGCACAGGGGGCGTATAACACTGAAGCTTTCTTT	CASRAQGAYNTEAFF
TRBV5-4	-	-	TRBJ2-1	TGTGCCAGCAGCTTACAGAACAGGATACACAATGAGCAGTTCTTC	CASSLQNRIHNEQFF
TRBV4-1	-	-	TRBJ1-4	TGCGCCAGCAGCCAAGAAGGGCTGGGAGGTGAAAAACTGTTTTTT	CASSQEGLGGEKLFF
TRBV2	TRBD1	once	TRBJ1-5	TGTGCCAGCAGTGAGCGACAGGGGGAAAGGACGCCCCAGCATTTT	CASSERQGERTPQHF
TRBV11-2	TRBD1	-	TRBJ2-7	TGTGCCAGCAGCTTAGGTTCGACAGGGCGCTACGAGCAGTACTTC	CASSLGSTGRYEQYF